The 10 T cell receptor beta chains presented below share a single source sample, sequenced in a study of cytomegalovirus exposure and HLA in healthy donors. 13 Jbeta primers and 60 Vbeta primers were used for the PCR. Assay used: immunoSEQ multiplex PCR; TCRdb lists only in-frame clones, some missing. This sample has 80,000 to 95,000 clones, with nearly 80% found just once. Sequencing input: PBMCs. Source of these receptors: a female donor in good health and CMV-seronegative.

The count of this clone is one. The chain carries TRBV27 and TRBJ2-7, with 9 bases lining up with TRBD2. CDR3 length: 18 residues. CDR1 is MNHEY, CDR2 SMNVEV, per germline (reference sequence). V dropped 8 bases and J dropped 2; count of bases not matched to a gene: 19. The CDR3 sequence: CASCQRGPSGIVAYEQYF. The CDR3 DNA reads as TGTGCCAGCTGCCAACGCGGGCCTAGCGGGATAGTCGCCTACGAGCAGTACTTC.

J is TRBJ2-7 and V is TRBV7-2; 8 nucleotides agree with TRBD2. Germline-derived CDR1 and CDR2 are SGHTA and FQGNSA. V gave up 1 base and J gave up 7 bases; unmatched junction bases: 6. The CDR3 spans 14 residues. DNA of the CDR3: TGTGCCAGCAGCTTAGGGTTAGCGGGACGGGAGCAGTACTTC. Protein product: CASSLGLAGREQYF.

The CDR3 protein is CSVEDSGDGYNEQFF. In nucleotides, the CDR3 is TGCAGCGTTGAAGACAGCGGGGACGGATACAATGAGCAGTTCTTC. The chain combines TRBV29-1 with TRBJ2-1, with 7 bases fitting TRBD2. V trimming: 0 bases; J trimming: 4 bases; junction bases outside the gene matches: 6. The germline V gene encodes CDR1 SQVTM and CDR2 ANQGSEA. This CDR3 is 15 amino acids long.

As concerns this clone: One end of the junction does not line up with germline, which may come from a read error. The V and J genes are TRBV30 and TRBJ1-5; the match to TRBD1 covers 8 bases. Germline CDR1 GTSNPN, CDR2 SVGIG (reference sequence). The CDR3 contains 17 residues. CDR3 sequence reads: CDWPGQMTGEVDQPQHF. CDR3 sequence (DNA): TGTGACTGGCCGGGCCAGATGACAGGGGAAGTGGATCAGCCCCAGCATTTT.

The chain uses TRBV19 and TRBJ1-5; possibly TRBD1 for D (5 bases). This CDR3 has 17 amino acids. Germline CDR1 and CDR2: LNHDA and SQIVND (reference sequence). Between the trimmed V and J ends, which lost 6 bases and 2 bases, there was a span of 20 bases. The CDR3 DNA follows: TGTGCCAGTAGCCTCCGCTCCCAGGGCATCCGCAATCAGCCCCAGCATTTT. Its translation is CASSLRSQGIRNQPQHF.

The CDR3 coding sequence is TGTGCCAGCAGTTTTGGAGGGAATGAGCAGTTCTTC. Translation: CASSFGGNEQFF. The chain couples TRBV27 to TRBJ2-1; weak D call: TRBD2 (6 bases). Trimming pared 3 bases from V and 7 bases from J, leaving 7 bases between. This CDR3 comprises 12 residues. The germline V gene encodes CDR1 MNHEY and CDR2 SMNVEV (reference sequence).

The rearrangement links TRBV27 to TRBJ1-1; D is undetermined. The CDR3 loop spans 15 amino acids. The V and J ends lost 5 bases and 4 bases respectively, with 17 bases between them. Germline V gives CDR1 MNHEY, CDR2 SMNVEV (reference sequence). The CDR3 here is CASSLRSGGSTEAFF. CDR3 sequence (DNA): TGTGCCAGCAGTCTGCGATCAGGAGGAAGCACTGAAGCTTTCTTT.

The chain uses TRBV5-1 and TRBJ1-2; D gene unclear. This CDR3 has 13 residues. Trimming cost V 3 bases and J 10 bases, with 16 bases left between them. CDR1 is SGHRS, CDR2 YFSETQ, per germline. This CDR3 reads CASSSLGFMDYTF. CDR3 DNA sequence: TGCGCCAGCAGCTCCCTCGGGTTCATGGACTACACCTTC.

This sequence joins TRBV20-1 and TRBJ2-3; D is undetermined. With 4 bases removed from V and 2 bases from J, the gap between germline ends came to 4 bases. Germline CDR1 DFQATT, CDR2 SNEGSKA (reference sequence). This CDR3 region has 11 residues. In DNA, the CDR3 is TGCAGTGCTATATCCACAGATACGCAGTATTTT. This codes for CSAISTDTQYF.

This clone has just a few counts. V gene TRBV6-5 combines with J gene TRBJ2-5; 10 positions agree with TRBD1. The CDR3 sequence is 15 residues long. J lost 5 bases, V lost 7 bases, and 10 bases had no gene match. Germline CDR1 reads MNHEY; CDR2 reads SVGAGI. The CDR3 reads CASTTRQGAGETQYF. CDR3 bases: TGTGCCAGCACGACGAGACAGGGGGCCGGGGAGACCCAGTACTTC.